This T cell receptor beta chain was recovered during a study of cytomegalovirus exposure and HLA in healthy donors. Study background: Earlier work reported approximately 100 million unique TCR beta sequences from 180 million or so T cells.

CDR1 and CDR2 (germline): SNHLY, FYNNEI. This CDR3 spans 15 amino acids. The V segment lost 6 bases and the J segment 5 bases; nucleotides outside the gene matches: 10. This cohort consisted of healthy bone marrow donors. Primers included in the PCR were 60 Vbeta and 13 Jbeta primers. Data came from immunoSEQ multiplex PCR; TCRdb stores just in-frame clones and leaves some out. The table has 100,000 to 150,000 clones, around 80% seen once. The sequencing sample was made of PBMCs. This receptor was identified in a woman in her sixties in good health and CMV-seropositive. The rearrangement joins TRBV2 to TRBJ2-1, with 7 nucleotides matching TRBD2. Here the CDR3 reads CASRRGAGRDNEQFF. The CDR3 DNA follows: TGTGCCAGCAGGCGAGGGGCAGGGAGGGACAATGAGCAGTTCTTC. Variable domain in full (rest from reference TRBV2 and TRBJ2-1): EPEVTQTPSHQVTQMGQEVILRCVPISNHLYFYWYRQILGQKVEFLVSFYNNEISEKSEIFDDQFSVERPDGSNFTLKIRSTKLEDSAMYFCASRRGAGRDNEQFFGPGTRLTVL.